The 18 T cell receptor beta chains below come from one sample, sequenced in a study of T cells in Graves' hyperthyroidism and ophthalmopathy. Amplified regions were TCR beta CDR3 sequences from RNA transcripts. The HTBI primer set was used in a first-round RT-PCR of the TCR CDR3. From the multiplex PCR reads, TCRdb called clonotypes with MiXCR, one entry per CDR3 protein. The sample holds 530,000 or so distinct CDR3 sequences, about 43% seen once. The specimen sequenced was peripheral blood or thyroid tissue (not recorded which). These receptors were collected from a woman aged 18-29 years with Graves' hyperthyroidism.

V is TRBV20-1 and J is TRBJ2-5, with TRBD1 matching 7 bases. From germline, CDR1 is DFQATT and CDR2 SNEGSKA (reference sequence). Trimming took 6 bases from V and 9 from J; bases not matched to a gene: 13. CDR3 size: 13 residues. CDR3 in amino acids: CSAYTGVRQPQYF. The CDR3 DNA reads TGCAGTGCATATACAGGGGTTAGGCAGCCCCAGTACTTC.

The chain's CDR3 is CAWSVTSGVRETQYF. The CDR3 DNA follows: TGTGCCTGGAGTGTAACTAGCGGGGTGAGGGAGACCCAGTACTTC. The chain carries TRBV30 and TRBJ2-5, with TRBD2 matching over 10 bases. The CDR3 contains 15 residues. With V trimmed by 0 bases and J by 5 bases, 6 bases remained unmatched. Germline CDR1 reads GTSNPN; CDR2 reads SVGIG (reference sequence).

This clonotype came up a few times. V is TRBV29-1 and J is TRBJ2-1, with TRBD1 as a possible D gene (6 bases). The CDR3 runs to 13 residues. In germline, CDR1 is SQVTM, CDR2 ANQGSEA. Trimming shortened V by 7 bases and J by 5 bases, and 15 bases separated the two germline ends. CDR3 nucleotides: TGCAGCGCATCGACAGGTGACAACAATGAGCAGTTCTTC. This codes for CSASTGDNNEQFF.

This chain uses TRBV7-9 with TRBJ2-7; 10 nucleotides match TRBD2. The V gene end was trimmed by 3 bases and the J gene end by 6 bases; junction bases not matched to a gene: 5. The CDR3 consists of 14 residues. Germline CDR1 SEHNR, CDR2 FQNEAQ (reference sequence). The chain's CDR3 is CASSLASGSVEQYF. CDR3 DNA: TGTGCCAGCAGCTTGGCTAGCGGGAGTGTCGAGCAGTACTTC.

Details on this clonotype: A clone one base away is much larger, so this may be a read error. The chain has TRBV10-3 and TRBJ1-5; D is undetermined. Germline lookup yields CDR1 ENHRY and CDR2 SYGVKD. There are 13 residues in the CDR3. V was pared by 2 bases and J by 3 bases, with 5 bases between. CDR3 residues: CAISEQSNQPQHF. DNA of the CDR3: TGTGCCATCAGTGAGCAATCCAATCAGCCCCAGCATTTT.

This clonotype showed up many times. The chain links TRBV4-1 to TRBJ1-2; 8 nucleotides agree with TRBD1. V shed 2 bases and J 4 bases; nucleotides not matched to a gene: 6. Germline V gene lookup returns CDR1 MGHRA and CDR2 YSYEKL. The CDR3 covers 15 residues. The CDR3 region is CASSQQGAVGYGYTF. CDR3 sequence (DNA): TGCGCCAGCAGCCAACAGGGGGCCGTCGGCTATGGCTACACCTTC.

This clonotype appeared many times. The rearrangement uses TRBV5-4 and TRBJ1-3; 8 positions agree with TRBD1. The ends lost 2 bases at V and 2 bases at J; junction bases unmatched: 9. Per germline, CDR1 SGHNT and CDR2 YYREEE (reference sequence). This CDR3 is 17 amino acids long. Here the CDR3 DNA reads TGTGCCAGCAGCTTAGGGGACAGGTTGCTCGCTGGAAACACCATATATTTT. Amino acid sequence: CASSLGDRLLAGNTIYF.

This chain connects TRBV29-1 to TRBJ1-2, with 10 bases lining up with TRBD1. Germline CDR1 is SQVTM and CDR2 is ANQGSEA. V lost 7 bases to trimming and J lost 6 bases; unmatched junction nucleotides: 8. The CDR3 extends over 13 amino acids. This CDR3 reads CSARTGTGDGYTF. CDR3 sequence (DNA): TGCAGCGCGCGGACAGGGACAGGGGATGGCTACACCTTC.

CDR3 region: CASSPLDRASYEQYF. The CDR3 DNA reads TGTGCCAGCAGCCCCCTCGACAGGGCGTCCTACGAGCAGTACTTC. The genes are TRBV5-5 and TRBJ2-7; 7 nucleotides agree with TRBD1. After removal of 4 bases from V and 1 base from J, the junction contained 8 bases not matched to a gene. The germline gives CDR1 SGHKS, CDR2 YYEKEE (reference sequence). This CDR3 comprises 15 residues.

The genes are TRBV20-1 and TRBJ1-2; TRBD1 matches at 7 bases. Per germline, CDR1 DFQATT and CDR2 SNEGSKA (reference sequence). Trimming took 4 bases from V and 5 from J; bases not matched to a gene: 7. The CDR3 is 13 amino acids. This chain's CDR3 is CSATGTVDYGYTF. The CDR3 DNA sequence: TGCAGTGCTACCGGGACAGTAGATTATGGCTACACCTTC.

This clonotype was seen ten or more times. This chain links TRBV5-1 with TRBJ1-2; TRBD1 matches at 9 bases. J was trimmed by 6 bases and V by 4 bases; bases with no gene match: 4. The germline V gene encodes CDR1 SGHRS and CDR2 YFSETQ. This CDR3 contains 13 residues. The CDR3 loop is CASSVGQGHGYTF. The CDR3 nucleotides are TGCGCCAGCAGCGTGGGACAGGGCCATGGCTACACCTTC. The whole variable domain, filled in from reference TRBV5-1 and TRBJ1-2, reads KAGVTQTPRYLIKTRGQQVTLSCSPISGHRSVSWYQQTPGQGLQFLFEYFSETQRNKGNFPGRFSGRQFSNSRSEMNVSTLELGDSALYLCASSVGQGHGYTFGSGTRLTVV.

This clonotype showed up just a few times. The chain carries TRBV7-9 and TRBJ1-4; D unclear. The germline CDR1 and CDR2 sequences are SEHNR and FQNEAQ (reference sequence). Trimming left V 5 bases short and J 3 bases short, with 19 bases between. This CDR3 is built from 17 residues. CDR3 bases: TGTGCCAGCAGCCCCCGTCAACCCTTGGTCCCTAATGAAAAACTGTTTTTT. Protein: CASSPRQPLVPNEKLFF. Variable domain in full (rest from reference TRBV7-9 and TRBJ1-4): DTGVSQNPRHKITKRGQNVTFRCDPISEHNRLYWYRQTLGQGPEFLTYFQNEAQLEKSRLLSDRFSAERPKGSFSTLEIQRTEQGDSAMYLCASSPRQPLVPNEKLFFGSGTQLSVL.

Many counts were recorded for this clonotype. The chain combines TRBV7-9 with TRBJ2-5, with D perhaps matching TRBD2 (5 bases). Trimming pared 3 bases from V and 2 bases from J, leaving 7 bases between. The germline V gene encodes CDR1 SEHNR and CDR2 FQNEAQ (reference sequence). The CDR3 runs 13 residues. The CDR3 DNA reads TGTGCCAGCAGCTTCTCGGGGCAAGAGACCCAGTACTTC. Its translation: CASSFSGQETQYF.

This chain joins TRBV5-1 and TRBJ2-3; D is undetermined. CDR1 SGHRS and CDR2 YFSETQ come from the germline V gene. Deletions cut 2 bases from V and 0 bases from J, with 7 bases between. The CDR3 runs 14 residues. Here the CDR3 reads CASSFGRSTDTQYF. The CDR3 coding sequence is TGCGCCAGCAGCTTCGGGCGTAGCACAGATACGCAGTATTTT. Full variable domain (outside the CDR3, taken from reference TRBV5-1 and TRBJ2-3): KAGVTQTPRYLIKTRGQQVTLSCSPISGHRSVSWYQQTPGQGLQFLFEYFSETQRNKGNFPGRFSGRQFSNSRSEMNVSTLELGDSALYLCASSFGRSTDTQYFGPGTRLTVL.

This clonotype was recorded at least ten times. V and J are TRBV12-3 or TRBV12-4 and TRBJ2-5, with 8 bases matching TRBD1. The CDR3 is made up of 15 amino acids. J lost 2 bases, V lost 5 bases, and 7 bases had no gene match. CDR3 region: CASSTRDRRQETQYF. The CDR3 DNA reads TGTGCCAGCAGTACCCGGGACAGGAGGCAAGAGACCCAGTACTTC.

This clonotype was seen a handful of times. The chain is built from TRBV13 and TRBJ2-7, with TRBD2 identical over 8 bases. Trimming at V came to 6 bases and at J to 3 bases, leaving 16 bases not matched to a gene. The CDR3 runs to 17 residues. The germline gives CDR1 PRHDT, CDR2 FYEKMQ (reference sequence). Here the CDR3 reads CASSFDGEAGGFYEQYF. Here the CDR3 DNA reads TGTGCCAGCAGTTTTGATGGGGAGGCGGGAGGTTTCTACGAGCAGTACTTC. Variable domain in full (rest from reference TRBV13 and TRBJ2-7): AAGVIQSPRHLIKEKRETATLKCYPIPRHDTVYWYQQGPGQDPQFLISFYEKMQSDKGSIPDRFSAQQFSDYHSELNMSSLELGDSALYFCASSFDGEAGGFYEQYFGPGTRLTVT.

The CDR3 region is CASRRDPNNEQFF. The CDR3 region has the DNA TGTGCCAGCAGGAGGGACCCTAACAATGAGCAGTTCTTC. The rearrangement joins TRBV2 to TRBJ2-7; either TRBD1 or TRBD2 may fit D (5 bases each). Matching the DNA end better, TRBJ2-1 makes the J call doubtful. Germline CDR1 reads SNHLY; CDR2 reads FYNNEI. CDR3 size: 13 residues.

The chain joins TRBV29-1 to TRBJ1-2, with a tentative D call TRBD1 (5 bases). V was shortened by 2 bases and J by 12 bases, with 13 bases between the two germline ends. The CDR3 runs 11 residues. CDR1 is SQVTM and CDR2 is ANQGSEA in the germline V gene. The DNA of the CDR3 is TGCAGCGTTGAAATGGGACTATCGAACACCTTC. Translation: CSVEMGLSNTF.